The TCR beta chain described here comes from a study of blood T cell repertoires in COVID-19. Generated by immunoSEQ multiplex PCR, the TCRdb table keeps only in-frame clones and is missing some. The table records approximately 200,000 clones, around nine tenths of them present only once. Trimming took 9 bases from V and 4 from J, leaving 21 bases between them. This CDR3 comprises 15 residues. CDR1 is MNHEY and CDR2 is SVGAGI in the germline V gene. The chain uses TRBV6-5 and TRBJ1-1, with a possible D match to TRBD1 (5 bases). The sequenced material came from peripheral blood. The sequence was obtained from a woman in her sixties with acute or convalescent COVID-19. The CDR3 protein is CASRRARGTGTEAFF. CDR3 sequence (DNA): TGTGCCAGTAGACGAGCTAGGGGTACCGGCACTGAAGCTTTCTTT.